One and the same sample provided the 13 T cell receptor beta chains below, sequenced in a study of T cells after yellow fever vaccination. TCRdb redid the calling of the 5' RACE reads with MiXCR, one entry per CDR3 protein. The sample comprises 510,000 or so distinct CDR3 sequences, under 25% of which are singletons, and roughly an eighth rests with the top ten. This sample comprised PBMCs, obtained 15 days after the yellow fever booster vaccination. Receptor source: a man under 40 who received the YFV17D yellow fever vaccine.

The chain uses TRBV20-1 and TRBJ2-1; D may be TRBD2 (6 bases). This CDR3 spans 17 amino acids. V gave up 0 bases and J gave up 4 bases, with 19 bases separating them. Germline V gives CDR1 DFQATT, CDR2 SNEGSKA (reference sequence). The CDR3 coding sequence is TGCAGTGCTAGAGATGTAGTTGGGGTAGCGGCATACAATGAGCAGTTCTTC. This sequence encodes CSARDVVGVAAYNEQFF.

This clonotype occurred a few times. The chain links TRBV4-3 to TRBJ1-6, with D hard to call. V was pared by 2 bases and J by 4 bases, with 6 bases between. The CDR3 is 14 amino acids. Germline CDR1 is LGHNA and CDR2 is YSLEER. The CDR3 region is CASSQLKYNSPLHF. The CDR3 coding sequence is TGCGCCAGCAGCCAATTGAAATATAATTCACCCCTCCACTTT.

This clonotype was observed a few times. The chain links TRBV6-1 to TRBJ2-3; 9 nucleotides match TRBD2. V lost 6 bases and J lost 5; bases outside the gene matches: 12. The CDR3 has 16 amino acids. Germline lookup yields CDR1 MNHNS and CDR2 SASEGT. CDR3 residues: CASSRLAVSSGDTQYF. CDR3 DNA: TGTGCCAGCAGCAGACTAGCGGTGTCCTCCGGAGATACGCAGTATTTT.

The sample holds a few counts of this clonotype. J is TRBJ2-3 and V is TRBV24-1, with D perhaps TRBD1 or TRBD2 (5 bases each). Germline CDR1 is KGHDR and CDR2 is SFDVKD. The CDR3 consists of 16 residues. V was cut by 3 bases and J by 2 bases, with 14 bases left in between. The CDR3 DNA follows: TGTGCCACCAGTGATAGGAGACGGGACGTCACAGATACGCAGTATTTT. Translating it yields CATSDRRRDVTDTQYF.

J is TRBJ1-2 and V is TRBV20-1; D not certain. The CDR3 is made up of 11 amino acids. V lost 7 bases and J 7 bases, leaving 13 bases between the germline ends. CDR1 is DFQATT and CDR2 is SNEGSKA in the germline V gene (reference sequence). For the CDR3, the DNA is TGCAGTGAGGCCCGGGAGGGTGGCTACACCTTC. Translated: CSEAREGGYTF.

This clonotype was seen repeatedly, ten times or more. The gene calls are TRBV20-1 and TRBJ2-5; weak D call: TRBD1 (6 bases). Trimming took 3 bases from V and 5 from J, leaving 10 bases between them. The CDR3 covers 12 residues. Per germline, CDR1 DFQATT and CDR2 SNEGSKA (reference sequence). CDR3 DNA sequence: TGCAGTGCTAGTGGGGGCCGGGAGACCCAGTACTTC. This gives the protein CSASGGRETQYF.

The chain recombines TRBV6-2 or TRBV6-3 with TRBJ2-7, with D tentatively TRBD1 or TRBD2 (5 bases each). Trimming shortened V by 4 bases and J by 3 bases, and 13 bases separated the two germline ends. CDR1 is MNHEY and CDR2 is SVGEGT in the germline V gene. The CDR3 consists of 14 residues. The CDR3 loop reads CASSFGAASYEQYF. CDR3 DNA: TGTGCCAGCAGTTTCGGGGCGGCGAGCTACGAGCAGTACTTC.

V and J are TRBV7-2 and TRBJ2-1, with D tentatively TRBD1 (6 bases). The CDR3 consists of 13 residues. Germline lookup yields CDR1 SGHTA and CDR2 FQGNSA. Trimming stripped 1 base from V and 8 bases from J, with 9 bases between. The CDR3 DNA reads TGTGCCAGCAGCTTAGTCAGGGGCGATGAGCAGTTCTTC. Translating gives CASSLVRGDEQFF.

The CDR3 here is CASELGYEQYF. The DNA for the CDR3 is TGTGCCAGTGAATTGGGATACGAGCAGTACTTC. V and J are TRBV2 and TRBJ2-7; D ambiguous. CDR1 is SNHLY, CDR2 FYNNEI, per germline. V lost 9 bases and J lost 4, with 10 bases in between. The CDR3 sequence is 11 residues long.

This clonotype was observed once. CDR3 residues: CASSSTVGYTF. CDR3 nucleotide sequence: TGTGCCAGCAGCTCGACAGTCGGCTACACCTTC. The rearrangement uses TRBV7-9 and TRBJ1-2, with D possibly matching TRBD1 (5 bases). V was cut by 4 bases and J by 8 bases, with 8 bases left in between. The CDR3 is 11 residues long. Germline loops: CDR1 SEHNR, CDR2 FQNEAQ (reference sequence).

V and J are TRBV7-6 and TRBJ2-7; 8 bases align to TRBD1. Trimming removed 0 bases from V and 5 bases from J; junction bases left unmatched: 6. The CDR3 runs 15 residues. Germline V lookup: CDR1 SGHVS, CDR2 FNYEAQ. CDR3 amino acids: CASSLALGQGNEQYF. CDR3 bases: TGTGCCAGCAGCTTAGCATTAGGACAGGGTAACGAGCAGTACTTC.

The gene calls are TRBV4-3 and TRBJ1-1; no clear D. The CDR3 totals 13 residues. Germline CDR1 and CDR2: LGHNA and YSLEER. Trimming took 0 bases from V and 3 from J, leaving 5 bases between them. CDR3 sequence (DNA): TGCGCCAGCAGCCAAGAACGGGACACTGAAGCTTTCTTT. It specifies CASSQERDTEAFF.

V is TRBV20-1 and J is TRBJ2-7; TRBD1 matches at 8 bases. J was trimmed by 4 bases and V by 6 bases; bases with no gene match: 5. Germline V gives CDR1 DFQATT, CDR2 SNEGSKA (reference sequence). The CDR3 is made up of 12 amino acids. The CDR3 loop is CSARQGLYEQYF. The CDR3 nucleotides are TGCAGTGCCCGACAGGGGTTATACGAGCAGTACTTC.